The 20 T cell receptor beta chains listed next were all sequenced from one sample in a study of Graves' ophthalmopathy and Graves' hyperthyroidism. Amplification of TCR beta CDR3 regions used RNA transcripts. HTBI primers were employed in first-round RT-PCR, then a second-round multiplex PCR followed. TCRdb re-called the multiplex PCR reads through MiXCR, storing one row per CDR3 protein. The sample contains more than 550,000 distinct CDR3 sequences, roughly 39% of which appear only once. Specimen: peripheral blood. The receptors derive from an adult man with Graves' ophthalmopathy.

The genes are TRBV6-5 and TRBJ1-1, with D uncertain. Looked up from germline, CDR1 is MNHEY and CDR2 is SVGAGI. Trimming removed 0 bases from V and 8 bases from J, with 13 bases in between. The CDR3 loop spans 14 amino acids. The CDR3 bases are TGTGCCAGCAGTTACTCGAGTTGGAGAGGGGAAGCTTTCTTT. Amino acid sequence: CASSYSSWRGEAFF.

On this clonotype itself: Possible read error: a much larger clone is one base away. This rearrangement joins TRBV10-3 to TRBJ1-5; the D gene is possibly TRBD1 (5 bases). V lost 5 bases, J lost 0 bases, and 11 bases lay in between. CDR3 size: 15 residues. Germline V gene lookup returns CDR1 ENHRY and CDR2 SYGVKD. CDR3 in DNA: TGTGCCATCAGTCCCTCAGGGAATAGCAATCAGCCCCAGCATTTT. Translating gives CAISPSGNSNQPQHF.

This clonotype occurred once. CDR3 loop: CASSGLFGMPGELFF. In nucleotides, the CDR3 is TGTGCCAGTAGTGGTCTGTTCGGGATGCCCGGGGAGCTGTTTTTT. The genes are TRBV19 and TRBJ2-2, with D maybe TRBD2 (5 bases). V shed 5 bases and J shed 6 bases, with 16 bases lying between them. The CDR3 sequence is 15 residues long. Germline V lookup: CDR1 LNHDA, CDR2 SQIVND (reference sequence).

The sample holds a few counts of this clonotype. This chain joins TRBV20-1 and TRBJ1-6; D is undetermined. The CDR3 has 14 amino acids. V shed 6 bases and J shed 2 bases, with 11 bases lying between them. Per germline, CDR1 DFQATT and CDR2 SNEGSKA (reference sequence). The CDR3 spells CSAKDPAYNSPLHF. The CDR3 DNA reads TGCAGTGCCAAGGATCCTGCCTATAATTCACCCCTCCACTTT.

This clonotype was recorded a few times. V is TRBV4-3 and J is TRBJ1-4; D gene unclear. Per germline, CDR1 LGHNA and CDR2 YSLEER. V was trimmed by 4 bases and J by 8 bases, leaving 11 bases between them. The CDR3 length is 13 residues. This CDR3 is CASSLAMGEKLFF. CDR3 nucleotides: TGCGCCAGCAGCCTAGCGATGGGGGAAAAACTGTTTTTT.

The chain carries TRBV4-3 and TRBJ1-4, with D possibly matching TRBD1 (5 bases). The V and J ends lost 4 bases and 6 bases respectively, with 9 bases between them. This CDR3 has 13 amino acids. CDR1 LGHNA and CDR2 YSLEER come from the germline V gene. The CDR3 bases are TGCGCCAGCAGCCTAGGGGTATATGAAAAACTGTTTTTT. Its protein product is CASSLGVYEKLFF.

The chain carries TRBV5-1 and TRBJ2-3, with D possibly being TRBD2 (6 bases). The ends were cut back, 0 bases at V and 0 bases at J, with 11 bases in the middle. The CDR3 is 16 amino acids. Germline CDR1 and CDR2: SGHRS and YFSETQ. The CDR3 loop reads CASSLGLAESTDTQYF. The CDR3 DNA follows: TGCGCCAGCAGCTTGGGGTTAGCGGAGAGCACAGATACGCAGTATTTT.

This clonotype was seen repeatedly, ten times or more. The chain carries TRBV7-2 and TRBJ2-7, with 12 positions matching TRBD2. CDR3 size: 14 residues. Germline V gene data show CDR1 as SGHTA and CDR2 as FQGNSA. V lost 4 bases and J lost 4; bases outside the gene matches: 2. This CDR3 reads CASSSGLAGYEQYF. The CDR3 DNA reads TGTGCCAGCAGCTCCGGACTAGCGGGGTACGAGCAGTACTTC.

This chain joins TRBV10-3 and TRBJ2-5, with 7 bases identical to TRBD1. In germline, CDR1 is ENHRY, CDR2 SYGVKD. CDR3 length: 13 amino acids. Losses at the gene ends were 11 bases for V and 6 bases for J; bases not matched to a gene: 12. The CDR3 coding sequence is TGTGCCCCTAATCGGCAGGGGGTAAAGACCCAGTACTTC. Amino acids: CAPNRQGVKTQYF.

This chain uses TRBV29-1 with TRBJ1-4, with 9 positions matching TRBD1. From germline, CDR1 is SQVTM and CDR2 ANQGSEA. The CDR3 is 17 amino acids. After removal of 0 bases from V and 8 bases from J, the junction contained 13 bases not matched to a gene. CDR3 protein: CSVEDRSPGQGNEKLFF. CDR3 nucleotides: TGCAGCGTTGAAGATAGGTCTCCGGGACAGGGCAACGAAAAACTGTTTTTT.

This clonotype came up many times. This rearrangement joins TRBV24-1 to TRBJ2-3; D gene uncertain. Germline CDR1 is KGHDR and CDR2 is SFDVKD. This CDR3 region has 14 residues. Trimming took off 4 bases at V and 4 bases at J, with 11 bases between the two ends. The chain's CDR3 is CATSDRRGPDTQYF. The CDR3, as DNA: TGTGCCACCAGTGACCGGCGTGGGCCAGATACGCAGTATTTT.

With regard to this clonotype: This sequence may be a read error, since a much larger clone differs from it by one base. The chain uses TRBV19 and TRBJ1-5; D unresolved. The CDR3 length is 15 residues. Per germline, CDR1 LNHDA and CDR2 SQIVND (reference sequence). CDR3 sequence reads: CASGIEWQNNQPQHF. The CDR3 DNA sequence: TGTGCCAGTGGTATAGAATGGCAGAACAATCAGCCCCAGCATTTT. The full variable domain, rest sourced from reference TRBV19 and TRBJ1-5, is DGGITQSPKYLFRKEGQNVTLSCEQNLNHDAMYWYRQDPGQGLRLIYYSQIVNDFQKGDIAEGYSVSREKKESFPLTVTSAQKNPTAFYLCASGIEWQNNQPQHFGDGTRLSIL.

The chain couples TRBV30 to TRBJ1-5, with D maybe TRBD1 (6 bases). The CDR3 sequence is 12 residues long. V was pared by 5 bases and J by 6 bases, with 11 bases between. Germline CDR1 reads GTSNPN; CDR2 reads SVGIG (reference sequence). CDR3 bases: TGTGCCTGGGCGGGGGGCAGTCAGCCCCAGCATTTT. Amino acid sequence: CAWAGGSQPQHF.

This clonotype was recorded many times. The genes are TRBV29-1 and TRBJ1-2, with D perhaps TRBD1 (6 bases). Germline lookup yields CDR1 SQVTM and CDR2 ANQGSEA. This CDR3 has 12 amino acids. The CDR3 protein is CTHSVPGDGYTF. The CDR3 DNA follows: TGCACCCACTCCGTTCCAGGGGATGGCTACACCTTC.

This clonotype was observed many times. This chain uses TRBV7-2 with TRBJ2-5; tentative D call: TRBD1 (6 bases). V shed 1 base and J shed 2 bases, with 8 bases lying between them. This CDR3 contains 14 residues. Germline V lookup: CDR1 SGHTA, CDR2 FQGNSA. The DNA of the CDR3 is TGTGCCAGCAGCTTAGGGGGGCCACAAGAGACCCAGTACTTC. Its translation is CASSLGGPQETQYF.

This clonotype was observed a few times. An end of the junction does not agree with germline; a read error may underlie this. The chain employs TRBV10-3 and TRBJ2-5; perhaps D is TRBD1 or TRBD2 (5 bases each). Germline lookup yields CDR1 ENHRY and CDR2 SYGVKD. CDR3 length: 13 residues. CDR3 protein: CASSELTGTAEYF. DNA of the CDR3: TGTGCCAGCAGTGAATTAACTGGGACGGCCGAGTACTTC.

The chain recombines TRBV27 with TRBJ1-3; no reliable D call. V lost 11 bases and J lost 0, with 20 bases in between. This CDR3 region has 16 residues. Per the germline V gene, CDR1 is MNHEY and CDR2 is SMNVEV (reference sequence). CDR3 sequence reads: CAPTAARTLSGNTIYF. Here the CDR3 DNA reads TGTGCCCCAACGGCGGCACGAACACTCTCTGGAAACACCATATATTTT.

The chain uses TRBV15 and TRBJ2-7, with 8 positions matching TRBD1. V lost 5 bases, J lost 6 bases, and 3 bases stayed unmatched. Germline assignment: CDR1 LNHNV and CDR2 YYDKDF (reference sequence). The CDR3 has 12 amino acids. CDR3 coding DNA: TGTGCCACCAGCCCAGGGGGCCTCGAGCAGTACTTC. It is translated as CATSPGGLEQYF.

This chain connects TRBV14 to TRBJ1-2; the D gene is possibly TRBD1 (5 bases). The germline V gene encodes CDR1 SGHDN and CDR2 FVKESK. Trimming pared 2 bases from V and 5 bases from J, leaving 12 bases between. The CDR3 totals 14 residues. CDR3 sequence (DNA): TGTGCCAGCAGCCAAATCGGCAGGGCATATGGCTACACCTTC. Its protein is CASSQIGRAYGYTF.

This clonotype was counted between two and nine times. The chain recombines TRBV29-1 with TRBJ2-1; D may be TRBD2 (6 bases). There are 11 residues in the CDR3. Germline values: CDR1 SQVTM, CDR2 ANQGSEA. Written as DNA, the CDR3 is TGCACGGGGGTGCGGTACAATGAGCAGTTCTTC. This translates into CTGVRYNEQFF.